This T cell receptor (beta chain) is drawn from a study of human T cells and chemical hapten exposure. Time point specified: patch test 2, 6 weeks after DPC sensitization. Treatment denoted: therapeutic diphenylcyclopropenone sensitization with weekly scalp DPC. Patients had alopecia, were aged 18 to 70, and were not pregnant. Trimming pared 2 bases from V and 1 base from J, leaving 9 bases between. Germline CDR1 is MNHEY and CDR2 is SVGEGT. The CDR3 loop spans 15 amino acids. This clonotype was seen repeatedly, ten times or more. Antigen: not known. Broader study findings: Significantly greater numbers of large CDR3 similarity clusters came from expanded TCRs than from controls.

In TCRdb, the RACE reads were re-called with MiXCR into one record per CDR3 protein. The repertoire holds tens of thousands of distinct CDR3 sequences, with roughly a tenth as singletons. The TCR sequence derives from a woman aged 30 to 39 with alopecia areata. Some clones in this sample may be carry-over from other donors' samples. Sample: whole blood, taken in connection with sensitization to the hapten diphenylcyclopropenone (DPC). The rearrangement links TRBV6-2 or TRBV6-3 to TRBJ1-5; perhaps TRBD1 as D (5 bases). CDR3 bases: TGTGCCAGCAGTTACAGGGGTGGAAGCAATCAGCCCCAGCATTTT. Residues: CASSYRGGSNQPQHF.